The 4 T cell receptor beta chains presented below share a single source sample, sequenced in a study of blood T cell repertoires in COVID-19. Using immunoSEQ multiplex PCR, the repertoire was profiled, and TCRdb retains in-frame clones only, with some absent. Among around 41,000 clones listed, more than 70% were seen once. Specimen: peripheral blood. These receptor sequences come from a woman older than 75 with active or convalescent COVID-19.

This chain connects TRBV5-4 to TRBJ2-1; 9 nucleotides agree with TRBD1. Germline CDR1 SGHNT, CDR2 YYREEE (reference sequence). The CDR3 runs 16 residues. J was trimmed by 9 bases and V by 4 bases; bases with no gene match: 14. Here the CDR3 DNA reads TGTGCCAGCAGCAACGGAGCCGGGACAGGGTCGGGTGAGCAGTTCTTC. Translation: CASSNGAGTGSGEQFF.

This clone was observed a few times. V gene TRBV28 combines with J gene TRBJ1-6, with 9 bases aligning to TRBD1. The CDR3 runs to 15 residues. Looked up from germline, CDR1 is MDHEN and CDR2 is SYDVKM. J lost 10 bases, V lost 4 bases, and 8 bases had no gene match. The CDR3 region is CASSSTGTGRSPLHF. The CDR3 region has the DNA TGTGCCAGCAGTTCCACAGGGACAGGGAGATCACCCCTCCACTTT.

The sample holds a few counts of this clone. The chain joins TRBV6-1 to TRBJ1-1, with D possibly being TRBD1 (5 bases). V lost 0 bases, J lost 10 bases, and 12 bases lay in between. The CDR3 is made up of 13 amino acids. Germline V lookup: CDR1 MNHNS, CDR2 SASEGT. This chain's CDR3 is CASSEAGGGRAFF. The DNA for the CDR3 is TGTGCCAGCAGTGAAGCGGGGGGTGGGAGAGCTTTCTTT.

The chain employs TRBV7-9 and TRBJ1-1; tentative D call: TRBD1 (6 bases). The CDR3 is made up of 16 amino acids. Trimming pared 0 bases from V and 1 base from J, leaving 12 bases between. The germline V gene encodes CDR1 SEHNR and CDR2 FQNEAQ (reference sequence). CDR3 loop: CASSLASGAKNTEAFF. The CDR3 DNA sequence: TGTGCCAGCAGCTTAGCGTCAGGGGCAAAGAACACTGAAGCTTTCTTT.